A single sample is the source of the 13 T cell receptor beta chains below, sequenced in a study of Tregs in tolerant kidney transplant recipients. Their target antigens are unknown. Some clones are missing from TCRdb's copy, which holds only in-frame ones; the method was immunoSEQ multiplex PCR. Of 15,000 to 25,000 clones detected, roughly two thirds appear once; the ten largest clones hold 3% to 4%. Sequencing was carried out using Tregs from blood cultured with allogeneic cells. These receptors originate from a human donor in good health.

This clone appeared a single time. CDR3 protein: CASSYQGGYGYTF. CDR3 sequence (DNA): TGTGCCAGCAGTTACCAGGGTGGCTATGGCTACACCTTC. The J gene is TRBJ1-2, the V gene TRBV6-5, with a tentative D call TRBD1 (5 bases). V was trimmed by 2 bases and J by 4 bases, leaving 8 bases between them. This CDR3 region has 13 residues. Germline CDR1 and CDR2: MNHEY and SVGAGI.

This clone has only a few counts. This chain connects TRBV2 to TRBJ2-7; D possibly matches TRBD1 or TRBD2 (6 bases each). Germline CDR1 SNHLY, CDR2 FYNNEI. The CDR3 totals 14 residues. V lost 3 bases, J lost 2 bases, and 11 bases lay in between. The CDR3 loop is CASSDGGPPYEQYF. The CDR3 DNA follows: TGTGCCAGCAGTGATGGGGGGCCCCCCTACGAGCAGTACTTC.

A few counts support this clone. The rearrangement joins TRBV5-1 to TRBJ1-1, with D hard to call. The CDR3 runs to 13 residues. Germline loops: CDR1 SGHRS, CDR2 YFSETQ. V gave up 1 base and J gave up 3 bases, with 7 bases separating them. The CDR3 reads CASSLNEDTEAFF. CDR3 DNA sequence: TGCGCCAGCAGCTTGAATGAAGACACTGAAGCTTTCTTT.

V usage is TRBV18 and J usage is TRBJ1-5, with TRBD1 identical over 9 bases. CDR1 KGHSH and CDR2 LQKENI come from the germline V gene. Trimming took 3 bases from V and 7 from J; bases not matched to a gene: 1. The CDR3 consists of 13 residues. The DNA of the CDR3 is TGTGCCAGCTCACCGGGACAGGGCCAGCCCCAGCATTTT. This sequence encodes CASSPGQGQPQHF.

V and J are TRBV11-3 and TRBJ2-6; D ambiguous. V was pared by 5 bases and J by 1 base, with 15 bases between. CDR1 and CDR2 from the germline V gene are SGHNT and YENEEA. This CDR3 has 17 amino acids. CDR3 sequence reads: CASSRSGPKSGANVLTF. The CDR3 nucleotides are TGTGCCAGCAGCCGCTCCGGGCCCAAATCTGGGGCCAACGTCCTGACTTTC.

The chain carries TRBV7-8 and TRBJ1-1; D is unclear. CDR1 and CDR2 from the germline V gene are SGHVS and FQNEAQ. Trimming stripped 5 bases from V and 1 base from J, with 17 bases between. This CDR3 region has 16 residues. The CDR3 here is CASSPRALSPNTEAFF. For the CDR3, the DNA is TGTGCCAGCAGCCCAAGGGCGCTCTCCCCGAACACTGAAGCTTTCTTT.

This rearrangement joins TRBV29-1 to TRBJ2-3, with 11 bases that match TRBD2. From germline, CDR1 is SQVTM and CDR2 ANQGSEA. With 2 bases clipped from V and 3 bases from J, the junction kept 4 bases outside the gene matches. This CDR3 comprises 15 residues. In nucleotides, the CDR3 is TGCAGCGTTGAAACTAGCGGGAGCCGAACAGATACGCAGTATTTT. It yields the protein CSVETSGSRTDTQYF.

This chain joins TRBV19 and TRBJ2-2; 12 positions agree with TRBD2. CDR1 is LNHDA and CDR2 is SQIVND in the germline V gene (reference sequence). V lost 8 bases to trimming and J lost 4 bases; unmatched junction nucleotides: 11. The CDR3 extends over 17 amino acids. This chain's CDR3 is CASSRTSGVSGTGELFF. CDR3 coding DNA: TGTGCCAGTTCCCGGACTAGCGGGGTTTCGGGCACCGGGGAGCTGTTTTTT.

This clone has just a few counts. The chain couples TRBV15 to TRBJ2-7, with a weak D call TRBD2 (5 bases). The CDR3 sequence is 14 residues long. Germline loops: CDR1 LNHNV, CDR2 YYDKDF (reference sequence). The V gene lost 1 base and the J gene lost 7 bases, with 14 bases spanning the gap. CDR3 sequence (DNA): TGTGCCACCAGCAGAGTTAGCGACCCTCGAGAGCAGTACTTC. Its translation: CATSRVSDPREQYF. The whole variable domain, filled in from reference TRBV15 and TRBJ2-7, reads DAMVIQNPRYQVTQFGKPVTLSCSQTLNHNVMYWYQQKSSQAPKLLFHYYDKDFNNEADTPDNFQSRRPNTSFCFLDIRSPGLGDTAMYLCATSRVSDPREQYFGPGTRLTVT.

This clone is termed medium-sized. This rearrangement joins TRBV30 to TRBJ1-5; no clear D gene. The CDR3 spans 13 residues. CDR1 and CDR2 (germline): GTSNPN, SVGIG (reference sequence). Trimming stripped 2 bases from V and 3 bases from J, with 8 bases between. DNA for the CDR3: TGTGCCTGGAGTAGTTATGACAATCAGCCCCAGCATTTT. This gives the protein CAWSSYDNQPQHF. Full variable domain (outside the CDR3, taken from reference TRBV30 and TRBJ1-5): SQTIHQWPATLVQPVGSPLSLECTVEGTSNPNLYWYRQAAGRGLQLLFYSVGIGQISSEVPQNLSASRPQDRQFILSSKKLLLSDSGFYLCAWSSYDNQPQHFGDGTRLSIL.

The chain carries TRBV18 and TRBJ1-5, with D perhaps TRBD1 (6 bases). CDR3 length equals 16 residues. The germline CDR1 and CDR2 sequences are KGHSH and LQKENI. V was cut by 6 bases and J by 4 bases, with 19 bases left in between. CDR3 DNA sequence: TGTGCCAGCTCCCTCGGACAGCCGGGGCTGAATCAGCCCCAGCATTTT. This sequence encodes CASSLGQPGLNQPQHF.

CDR3 nucleotides: TGCGCCAGCAGCCCAGCCGACAGGGGTTTAGTTGGGCCACAGTACTTC. Translating it yields CASSPADRGLVGPQYF. The V gene is TRBV5-1, the J gene TRBJ2-7; TRBD1 aligns across 8 bases. Germline trimming cut 4 bases from V and 10 bases from J; bases unmatched to any gene: 19. The germline CDR1 and CDR2 sequences are SGHRS and YFSETQ. This CDR3 is 16 amino acids long.

V gene TRBV18 combines with J gene TRBJ2-3; TRBD2 matches at 8 bases. CDR1 is KGHSH, CDR2 LQKENI, per germline. V gave up 7 bases and J gave up 1 base; unmatched junction bases: 4. CDR3 length equals 14 residues. The CDR3 is CASFRGGRTDTQYF. The CDR3 nucleotides are TGTGCCAGCTTCCGGGGGGGACGCACAGATACGCAGTATTTT.